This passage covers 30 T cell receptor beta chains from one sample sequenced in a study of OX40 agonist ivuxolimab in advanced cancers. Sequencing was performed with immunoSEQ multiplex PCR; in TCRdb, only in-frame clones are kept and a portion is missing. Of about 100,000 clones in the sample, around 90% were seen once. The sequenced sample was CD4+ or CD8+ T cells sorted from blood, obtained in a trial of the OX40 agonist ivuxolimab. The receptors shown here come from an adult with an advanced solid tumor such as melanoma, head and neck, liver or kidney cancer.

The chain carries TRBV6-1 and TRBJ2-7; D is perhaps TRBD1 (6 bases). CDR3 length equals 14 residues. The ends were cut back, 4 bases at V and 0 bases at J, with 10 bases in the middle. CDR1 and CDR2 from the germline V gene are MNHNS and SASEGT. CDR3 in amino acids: CASSGTANSYEQYF. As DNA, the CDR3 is TGTGCCAGCAGTGGGACAGCCAACTCCTACGAGCAGTACTTC.

The CDR3 nucleotides are TGTGCCAGCAGCTTGGTAGGTGTCGAGACCCAGTACTTC. As protein: CASSLVGVETQYF. The chain recombines TRBV5-6 with TRBJ2-5; D is unresolved. CDR1 is SGHDT, CDR2 YYEEEE, per germline. Trimming shortened V by 0 bases and J by 5 bases, and 8 bases separated the two germline ends. The CDR3 runs 13 residues.

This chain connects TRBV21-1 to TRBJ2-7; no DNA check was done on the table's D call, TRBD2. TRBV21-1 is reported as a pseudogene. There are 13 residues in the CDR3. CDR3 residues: CARQRVGGYEQYF. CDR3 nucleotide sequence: TGTGCCAGACAAAGGGTGGGGGGCTACGAGCAGTACTTC.

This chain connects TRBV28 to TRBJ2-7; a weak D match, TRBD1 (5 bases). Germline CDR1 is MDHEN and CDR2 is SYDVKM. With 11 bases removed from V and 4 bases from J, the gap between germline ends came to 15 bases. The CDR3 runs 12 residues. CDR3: CALGRWGYEQYF. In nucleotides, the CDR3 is TGTGCCTTGGGGCGATGGGGTTACGAGCAGTACTTC.

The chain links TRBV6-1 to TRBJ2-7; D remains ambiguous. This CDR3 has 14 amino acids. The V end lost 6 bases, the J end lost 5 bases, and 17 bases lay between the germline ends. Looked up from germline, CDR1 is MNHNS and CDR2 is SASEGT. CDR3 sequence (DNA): TGTGCCAGCAGCATACACTACTTCCGGGACGAGCAGTACTTC. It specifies CASSIHYFRDEQYF.

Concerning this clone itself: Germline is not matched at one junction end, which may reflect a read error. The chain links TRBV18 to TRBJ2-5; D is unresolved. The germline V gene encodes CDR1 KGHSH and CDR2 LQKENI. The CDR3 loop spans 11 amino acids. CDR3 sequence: CASSPGWPLHF. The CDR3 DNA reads TGTGCCAGCTCACCTGGATGGCCCCTGCACTTC.

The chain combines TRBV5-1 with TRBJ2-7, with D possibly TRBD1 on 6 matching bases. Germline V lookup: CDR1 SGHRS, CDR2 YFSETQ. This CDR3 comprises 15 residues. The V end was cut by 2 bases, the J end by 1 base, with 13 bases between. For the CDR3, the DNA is TGCGCCAGCAGCTTCCAGTCGAGGGGGTCCTACGAGCAGTACTTC. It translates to CASSFQSRGSYEQYF.

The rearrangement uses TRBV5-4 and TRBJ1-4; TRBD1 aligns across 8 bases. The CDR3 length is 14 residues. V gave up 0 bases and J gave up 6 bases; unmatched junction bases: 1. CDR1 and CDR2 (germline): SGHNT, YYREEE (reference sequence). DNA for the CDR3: TGTGCCAGCAGCTTGGCAGGGGGCCATGAAAAACTGTTTTTT. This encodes CASSLAGGHEKLFF.

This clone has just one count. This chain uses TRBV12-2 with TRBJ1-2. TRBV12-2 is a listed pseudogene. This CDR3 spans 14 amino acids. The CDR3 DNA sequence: TGTGCAAGTCGCCCTTGGGGGTCCCTCGTGGGCTACACCTTC. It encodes CASRPWGSLVGYTF.

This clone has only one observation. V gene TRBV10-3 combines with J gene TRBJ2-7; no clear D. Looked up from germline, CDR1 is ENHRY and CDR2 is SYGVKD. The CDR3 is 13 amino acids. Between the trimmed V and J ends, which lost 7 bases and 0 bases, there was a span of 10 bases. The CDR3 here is CAITPKVSYEQYF. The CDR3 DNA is TGTGCCATCACCCCTAAAGTCTCCTACGAGCAGTACTTC.

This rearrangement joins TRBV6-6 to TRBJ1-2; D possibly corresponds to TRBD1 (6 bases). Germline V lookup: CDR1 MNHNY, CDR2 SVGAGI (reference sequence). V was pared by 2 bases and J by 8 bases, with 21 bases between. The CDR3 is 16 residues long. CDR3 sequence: CASSYVQGVERVGYTF. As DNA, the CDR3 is TGTGCCAGCAGTTACGTACAGGGCGTCGAGCGCGTCGGCTACACCTTC.

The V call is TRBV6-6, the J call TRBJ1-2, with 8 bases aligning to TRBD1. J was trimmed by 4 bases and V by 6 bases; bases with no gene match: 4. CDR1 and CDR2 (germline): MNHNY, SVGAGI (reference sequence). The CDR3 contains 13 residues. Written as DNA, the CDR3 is TGTGCCAGCAGCACGACAGGGGCCTATGGCTACACCTTC. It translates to CASSTTGAYGYTF.

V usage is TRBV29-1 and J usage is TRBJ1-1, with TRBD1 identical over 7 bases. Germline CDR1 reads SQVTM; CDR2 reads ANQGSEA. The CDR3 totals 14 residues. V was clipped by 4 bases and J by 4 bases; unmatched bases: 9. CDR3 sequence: CSVGDRVRVTEAFF. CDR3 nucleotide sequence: TGCAGCGTTGGCGACAGGGTAAGGGTCACTGAAGCTTTCTTT.

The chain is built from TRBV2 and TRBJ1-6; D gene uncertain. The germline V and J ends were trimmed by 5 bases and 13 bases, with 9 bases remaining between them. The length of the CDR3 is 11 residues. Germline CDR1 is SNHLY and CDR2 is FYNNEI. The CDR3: CASSPSAPLHF. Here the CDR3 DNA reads TGTGCCAGCAGTCCCTCAGCGCCCCTCCACTTT.

CDR3 loop: CASTARAYNEQFF. CDR3 sequence (DNA): TGTGCCAGTACCGCCCGGGCCTACAATGAGCAGTTCTTC. This chain links TRBV19 with TRBJ2-1; unclear D gene. V lost 7 bases, J lost 2 bases, and 9 bases lay in between. This CDR3 spans 13 amino acids. CDR1 is LNHDA, CDR2 SQIVND, per germline (reference sequence).

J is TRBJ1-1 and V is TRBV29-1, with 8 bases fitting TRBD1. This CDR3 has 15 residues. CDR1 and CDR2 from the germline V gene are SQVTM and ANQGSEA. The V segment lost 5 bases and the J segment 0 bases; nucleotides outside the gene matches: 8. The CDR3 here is CSVKGQGMMNTEAFF. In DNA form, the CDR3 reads TGCAGCGTTAAAGGACAGGGAATGATGAACACTGAAGCTTTCTTT.

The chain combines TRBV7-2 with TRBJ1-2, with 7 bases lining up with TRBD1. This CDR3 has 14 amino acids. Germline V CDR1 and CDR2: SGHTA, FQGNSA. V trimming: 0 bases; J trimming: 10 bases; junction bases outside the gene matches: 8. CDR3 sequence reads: CASSLARQGNAYTF. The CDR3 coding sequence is TGTGCCAGCAGCTTAGCCAGACAGGGTAATGCCTACACCTTC. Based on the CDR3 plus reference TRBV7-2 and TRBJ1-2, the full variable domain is GAGVSQSPSNKVTEKGKDVELRCDPISGHTALYWYRQSLGQGLEFLIYFQGNSAPDKSGLPSDRFSAERTGGSVSTLTIQRTQQEDSAVYLCASSLARQGNAYTFGSGTRLTVV.

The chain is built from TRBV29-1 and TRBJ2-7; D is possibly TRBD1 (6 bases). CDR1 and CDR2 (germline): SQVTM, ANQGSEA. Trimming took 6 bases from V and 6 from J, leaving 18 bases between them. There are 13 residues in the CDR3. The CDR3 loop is CSVGHRVLGEQYF. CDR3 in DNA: TGCAGCGTGGGACACAGGGTTCTGGGCGAGCAGTACTTC.

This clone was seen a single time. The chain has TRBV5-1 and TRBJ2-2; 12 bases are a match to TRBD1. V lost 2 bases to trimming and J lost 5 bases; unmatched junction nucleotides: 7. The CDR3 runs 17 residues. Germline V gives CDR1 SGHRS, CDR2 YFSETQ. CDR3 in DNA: TGCGCCAGCAGCTTATTCCCGGGACAGGGGGCAACCGGGGAGCTGTTTTTT. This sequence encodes CASSLFPGQGATGELFF.

CDR3 coding DNA: TGTGCCAGCAGCTCAAACGGGTTATTCTTCTATGGCTACACCTTC. Amino acids: CASSSNGLFFYGYTF. The chain joins TRBV7-9 to TRBJ1-2; D remains unclear. Per the germline V gene, CDR1 is SEHNR and CDR2 is FQNEAQ (reference sequence). V was clipped by 4 bases and J by 4 bases, with 16 bases between them. This CDR3 has 15 residues. Looking up the rest from reference TRBV7-9 and TRBJ1-2 gives the full variable domain: DTGVSQNPRHKITKRGQNVTFRCDPISEHNRLYWYRQTLGQGPEFLTYFQNEAQLEKSRLLSDRFSAERPKGSFSTLEIQRTEQGDSAMYLCASSSNGLFFYGYTFGSGTRLTVV.

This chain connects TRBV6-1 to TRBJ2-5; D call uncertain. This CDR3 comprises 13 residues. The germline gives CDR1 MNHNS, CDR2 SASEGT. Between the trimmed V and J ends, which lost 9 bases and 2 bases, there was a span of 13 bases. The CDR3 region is CASSRQPQETQYF. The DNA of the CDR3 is TGTGCCAGTTCTAGGCAGCCGCAAGAGACCCAGTACTTC.

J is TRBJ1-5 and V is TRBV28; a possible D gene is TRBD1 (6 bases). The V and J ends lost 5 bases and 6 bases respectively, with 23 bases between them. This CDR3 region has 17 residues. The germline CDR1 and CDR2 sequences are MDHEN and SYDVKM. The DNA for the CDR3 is TGTGCCAGCAGTGTCAGGGGACCGGTGGGGGGGAGTCAGCCCCAGCATTTT. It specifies CASSVRGPVGGSQPQHF.

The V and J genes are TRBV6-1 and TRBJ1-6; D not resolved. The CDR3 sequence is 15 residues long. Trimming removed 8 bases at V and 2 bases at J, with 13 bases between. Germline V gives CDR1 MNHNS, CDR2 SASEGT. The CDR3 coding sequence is TGTGCCAGCCATCAACTAAGCACCTATAATTCACCCCTCCACTTT. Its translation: CASHQLSTYNSPLHF.

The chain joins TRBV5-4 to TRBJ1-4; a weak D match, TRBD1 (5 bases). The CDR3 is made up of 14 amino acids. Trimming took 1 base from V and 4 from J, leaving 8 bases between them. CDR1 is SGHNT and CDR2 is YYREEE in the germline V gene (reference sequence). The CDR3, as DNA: TGTGCCAGCAGCTTGTCAGGGAATAATGAAAAACTGTTTTTT. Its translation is CASSLSGNNEKLFF.

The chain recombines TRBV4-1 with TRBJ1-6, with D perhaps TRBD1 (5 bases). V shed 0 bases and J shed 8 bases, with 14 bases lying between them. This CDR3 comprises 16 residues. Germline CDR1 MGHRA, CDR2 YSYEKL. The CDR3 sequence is CASSQESGPQDSPLHF. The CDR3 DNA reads TGCGCCAGCAGCCAAGAGTCGGGGCCTCAGGATTCACCCCTCCACTTT.

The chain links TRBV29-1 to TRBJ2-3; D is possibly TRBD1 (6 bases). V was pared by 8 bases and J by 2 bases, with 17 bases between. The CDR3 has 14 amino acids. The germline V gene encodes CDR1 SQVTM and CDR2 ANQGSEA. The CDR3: CSTREKGVTDTQYF. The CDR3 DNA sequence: TGCAGCACCAGGGAAAAGGGGGTCACAGATACGCAGTATTTT.

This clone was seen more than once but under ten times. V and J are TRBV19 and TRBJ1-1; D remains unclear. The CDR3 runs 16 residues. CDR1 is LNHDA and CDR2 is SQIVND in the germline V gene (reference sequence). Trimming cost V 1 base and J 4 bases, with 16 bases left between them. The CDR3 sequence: CASSIGSQRKGTEAFF. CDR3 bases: TGTGCCAGTAGTATAGGTTCACAACGAAAGGGCACTGAAGCTTTCTTT.

The CDR3 nucleotides are TGTGCCAGCGGATGGCTACAAGAGACCCAGTACTTC. Translated: CASGWLQETQYF. The chain links TRBV2 to TRBJ2-5, with no clear D. The ends were cut back, 8 bases at V and 2 bases at J, with 9 bases in the middle. CDR3 size: 12 residues. Germline V gives CDR1 SNHLY, CDR2 FYNNEI.

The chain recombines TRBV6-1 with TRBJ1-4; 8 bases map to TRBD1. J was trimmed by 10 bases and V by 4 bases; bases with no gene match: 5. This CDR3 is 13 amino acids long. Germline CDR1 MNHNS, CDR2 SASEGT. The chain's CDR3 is CASSGGQGLKLFF. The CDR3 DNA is TGTGCCAGCAGTGGAGGACAGGGCCTAAAACTGTTTTTT.

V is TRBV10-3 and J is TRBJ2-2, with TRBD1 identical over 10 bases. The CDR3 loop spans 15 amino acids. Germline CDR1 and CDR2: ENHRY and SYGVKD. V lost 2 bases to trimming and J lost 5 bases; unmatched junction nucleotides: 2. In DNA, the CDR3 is TGTGCCATCAGTGAGGGGACAGGGGAGACCGGGGAGCTGTTTTTT. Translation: CAISEGTGETGELFF.